This TCR beta chain was recorded in a study of T cells after yellow fever vaccination. Regarding the study as a whole: Though it reached lower strength, the secondary response hit its peak faster, day 5 versus 15. FACS-sorted repertoires might harbor abundant contaminating clonotypes from the bulk population. Post-booster reappearance was seen for most primary-vaccination clones (around 97% CD4, around 90% CD8).

Template switching by 5'RACE produced TCR cDNA, adding a universal primer site and UMIs. TCRdb reprocessed the 5' RACE reads with MiXCR, giving one entry per CDR3 protein. Of some 500,000 distinct CDR3 sequences listed, less than 15% are singletons. V lost 4 bases, J lost 6 bases, and 8 bases stayed unmatched. From germline, CDR1 is SGHVS and CDR2 FQNEAQ. The CDR3 length is 16 residues. Of note for this clonotype: Its cognate antigen is unknown.

The rearrangement links TRBV7-8 to TRBJ1-4, with TRBD1 identical over 10 bases. The origin of this receptor is a man in his thirties or forties who received the YFV17D yellow fever vaccine. Sequencing was performed on PBMCs, taken on the day of the yellow fever booster vaccination. CDR3 DNA: TGTGCCAGCAGCTCCACACGGGGACAGGGGTATGAAAAACTGTTTTTT. Protein: CASSSTRGQGYEKLFF.